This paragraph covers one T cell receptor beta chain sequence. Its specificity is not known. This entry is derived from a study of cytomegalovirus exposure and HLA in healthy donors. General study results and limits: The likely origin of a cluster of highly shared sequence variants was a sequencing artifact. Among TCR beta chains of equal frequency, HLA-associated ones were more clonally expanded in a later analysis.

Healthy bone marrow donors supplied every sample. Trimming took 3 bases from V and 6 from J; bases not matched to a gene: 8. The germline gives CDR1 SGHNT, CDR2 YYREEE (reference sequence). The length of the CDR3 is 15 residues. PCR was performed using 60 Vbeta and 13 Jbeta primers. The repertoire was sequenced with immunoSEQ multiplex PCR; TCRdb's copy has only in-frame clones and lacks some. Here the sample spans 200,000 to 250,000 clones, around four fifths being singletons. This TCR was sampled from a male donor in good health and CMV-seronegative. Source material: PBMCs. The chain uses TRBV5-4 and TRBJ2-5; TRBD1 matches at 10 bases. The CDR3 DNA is TGTGCCAGCAGCTGGATGGGACAGGGGACGAAGACCCAGTACTTC. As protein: CASSWMGQGTKTQYF.